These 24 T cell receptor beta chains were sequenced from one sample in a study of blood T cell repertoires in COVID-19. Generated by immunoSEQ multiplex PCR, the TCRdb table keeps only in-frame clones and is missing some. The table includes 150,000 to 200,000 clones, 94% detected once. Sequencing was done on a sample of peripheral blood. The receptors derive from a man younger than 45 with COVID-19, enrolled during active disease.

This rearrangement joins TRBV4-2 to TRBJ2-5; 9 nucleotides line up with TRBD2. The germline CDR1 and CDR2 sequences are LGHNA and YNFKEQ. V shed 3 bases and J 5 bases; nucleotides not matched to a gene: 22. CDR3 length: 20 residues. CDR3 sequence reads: CASSHVGQRGDGKGWETQYF. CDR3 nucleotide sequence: TGTGCCAGCAGCCATGTTGGCCAGCGGGGGGACGGTAAAGGATGGGAGACCCAGTACTTC.

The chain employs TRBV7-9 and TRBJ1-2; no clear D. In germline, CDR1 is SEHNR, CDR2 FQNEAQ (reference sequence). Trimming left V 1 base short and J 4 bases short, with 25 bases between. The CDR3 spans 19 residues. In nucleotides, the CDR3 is TGTGCCAGCAGCTTAGAATACATCAGGATTACAGCACTCATCTATGGCTACACCTTC. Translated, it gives CASSLEYIRITALIYGYTF.

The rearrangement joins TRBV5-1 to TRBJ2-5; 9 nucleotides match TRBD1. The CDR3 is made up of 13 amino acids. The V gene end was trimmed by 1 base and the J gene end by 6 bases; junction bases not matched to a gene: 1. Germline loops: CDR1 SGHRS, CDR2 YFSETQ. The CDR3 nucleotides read TGCGCCAGCAGCTTGACAGGGGGCCAGACCCAGTACTTC. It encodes CASSLTGGQTQYF. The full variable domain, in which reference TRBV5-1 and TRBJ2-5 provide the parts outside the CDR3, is KAGVTQTPRYLIKTRGQQVTLSCSPISGHRSVSWYQQTPGQGLQFLFEYFSETQRNKGNFPGRFSGRQFSNSRSEMNVSTLELGDSALYLCASSLTGGQTQYFGPGTRLLVL.

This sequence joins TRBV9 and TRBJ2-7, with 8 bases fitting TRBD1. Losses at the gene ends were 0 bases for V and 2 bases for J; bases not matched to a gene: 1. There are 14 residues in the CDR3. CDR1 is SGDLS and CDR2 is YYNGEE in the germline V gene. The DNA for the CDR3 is TGTGCCAGCAGCGTAGGGACAGGGACCTACGAGCAGTACTTC. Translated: CASSVGTGTYEQYF.

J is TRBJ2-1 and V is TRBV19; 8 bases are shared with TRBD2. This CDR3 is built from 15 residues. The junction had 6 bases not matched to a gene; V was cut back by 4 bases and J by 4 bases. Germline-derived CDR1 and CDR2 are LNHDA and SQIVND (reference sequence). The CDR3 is CASSNIAGKYNEQFF. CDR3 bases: TGTGCCAGTAGTAATATAGCGGGGAAATACAATGAGCAGTTCTTC. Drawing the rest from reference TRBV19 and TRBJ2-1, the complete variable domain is DGGITQSPKYLFRKEGQNVTLSCEQNLNHDAMYWYRQDPGQGLRLIYYSQIVNDFQKGDIAEGYSVSREKKESFPLTVTSAQKNPTAFYLCASSNIAGKYNEQFFGPGTRLTVL.

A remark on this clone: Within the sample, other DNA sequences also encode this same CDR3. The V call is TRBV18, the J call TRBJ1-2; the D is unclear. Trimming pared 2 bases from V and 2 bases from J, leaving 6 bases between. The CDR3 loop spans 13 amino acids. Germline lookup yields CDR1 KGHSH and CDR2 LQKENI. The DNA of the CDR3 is TGTGCCAGCTCACCAGGGGAGAACTATGGCTACACCTTC. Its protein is CASSPGENYGYTF.

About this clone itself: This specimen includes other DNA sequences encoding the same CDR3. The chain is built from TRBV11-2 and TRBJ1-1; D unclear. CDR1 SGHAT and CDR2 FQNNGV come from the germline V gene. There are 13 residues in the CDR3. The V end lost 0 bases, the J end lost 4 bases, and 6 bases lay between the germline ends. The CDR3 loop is CASSLDRGTEAFF. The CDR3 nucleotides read TGTGCCAGCAGCTTAGATCGGGGCACTGAAGCTTTCTTT.

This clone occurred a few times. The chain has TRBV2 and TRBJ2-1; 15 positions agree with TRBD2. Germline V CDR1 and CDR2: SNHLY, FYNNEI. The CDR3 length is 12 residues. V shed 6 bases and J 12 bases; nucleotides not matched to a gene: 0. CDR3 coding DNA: TGTGCCAGCAGGGGACTAGCGGGGGGGCAGTTCTTC. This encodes CASRGLAGGQFF.

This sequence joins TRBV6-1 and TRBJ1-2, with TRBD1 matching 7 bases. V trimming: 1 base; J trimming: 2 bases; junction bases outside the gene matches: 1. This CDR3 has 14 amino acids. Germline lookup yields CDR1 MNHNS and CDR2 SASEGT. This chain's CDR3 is CASSEEQGNYGYTF. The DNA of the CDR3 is TGTGCCAGCAGTGAAGAACAGGGGAACTATGGCTACACCTTC.

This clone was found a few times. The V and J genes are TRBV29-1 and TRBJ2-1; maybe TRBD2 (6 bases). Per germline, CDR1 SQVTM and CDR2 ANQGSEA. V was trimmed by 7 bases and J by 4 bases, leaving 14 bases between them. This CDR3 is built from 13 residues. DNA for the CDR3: TGCAGCGGGAGTAGCGGAGATTACAATGAGCAGTTCTTC. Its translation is CSGSSGDYNEQFF.

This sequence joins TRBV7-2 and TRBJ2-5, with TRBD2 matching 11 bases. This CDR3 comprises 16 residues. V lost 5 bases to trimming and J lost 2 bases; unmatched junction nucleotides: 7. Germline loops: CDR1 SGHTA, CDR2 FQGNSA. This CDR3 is CASSPGTSGLQETQYF. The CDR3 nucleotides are TGTGCCAGCAGCCCCGGGACTAGCGGACTACAAGAGACCCAGTACTTC. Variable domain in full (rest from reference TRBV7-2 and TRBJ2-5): GAGVSQSPSNKVTEKGKDVELRCDPISGHTALYWYRQSLGQGLEFLIYFQGNSAPDKSGLPSDRFSAERTGGSVSTLTIQRTQQEDSAVYLCASSPGTSGLQETQYFGPGTRLLVL.

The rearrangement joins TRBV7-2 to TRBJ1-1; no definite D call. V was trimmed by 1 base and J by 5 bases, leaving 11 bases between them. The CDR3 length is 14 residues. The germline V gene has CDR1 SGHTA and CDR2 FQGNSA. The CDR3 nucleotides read TGTGCCAGCAGCTTAGAACCGGCGGGTACTGAAGCTTTCTTT. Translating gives CASSLEPAGTEAFF.

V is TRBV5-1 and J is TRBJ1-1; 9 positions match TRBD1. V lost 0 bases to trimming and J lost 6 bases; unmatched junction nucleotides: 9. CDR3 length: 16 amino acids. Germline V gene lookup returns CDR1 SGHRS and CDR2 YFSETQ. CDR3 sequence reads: CASSLDWGQGSPEAFF. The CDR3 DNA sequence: TGCGCCAGCAGCTTGGATTGGGGACAGGGTTCTCCTGAAGCTTTCTTT.

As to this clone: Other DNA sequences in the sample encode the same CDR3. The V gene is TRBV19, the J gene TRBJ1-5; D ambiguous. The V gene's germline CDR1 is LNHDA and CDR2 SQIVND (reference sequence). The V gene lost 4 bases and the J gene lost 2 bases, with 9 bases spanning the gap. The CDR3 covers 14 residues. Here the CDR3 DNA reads TGTGCCAGTAGTAGCGGAGGAGGCAATCAGCCCCAGCATTTT. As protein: CASSSGGGNQPQHF.

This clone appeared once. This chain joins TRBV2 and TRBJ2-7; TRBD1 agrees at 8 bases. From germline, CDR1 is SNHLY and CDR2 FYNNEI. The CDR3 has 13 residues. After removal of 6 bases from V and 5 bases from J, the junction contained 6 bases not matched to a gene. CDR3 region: CASRRTGTDEQYF. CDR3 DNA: TGTGCCAGCAGAAGGACAGGGACCGACGAGCAGTACTTC.

In nucleotides, the CDR3 is TGTGCCAGCAGTAATCAGGCTGAAGCTTTCTTT. It is translated as CASSNQAEAFF. The rearrangement uses TRBV6-5 and TRBJ1-1, with D uncertain. V was shortened by 5 bases and J by 6 bases, with 7 bases between the two germline ends. In germline, CDR1 is MNHEY, CDR2 SVGAGI. The CDR3 has 11 residues.

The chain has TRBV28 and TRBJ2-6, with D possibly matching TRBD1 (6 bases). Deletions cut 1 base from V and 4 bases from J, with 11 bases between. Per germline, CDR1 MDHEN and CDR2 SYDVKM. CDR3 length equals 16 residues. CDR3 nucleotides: TGTGCCAGCAGTTTATTTGGGGGCCCGGGGGCCAACGTCCTGACTTTC. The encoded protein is CASSLFGGPGANVLTF.

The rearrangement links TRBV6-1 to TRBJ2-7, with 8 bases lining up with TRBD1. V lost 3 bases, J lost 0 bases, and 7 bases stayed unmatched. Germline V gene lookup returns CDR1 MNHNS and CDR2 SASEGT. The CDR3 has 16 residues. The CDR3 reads CASSDRGLSSSYEQYF. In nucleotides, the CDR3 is TGTGCCAGCAGTGACAGGGGGCTTTCCAGCTCCTACGAGCAGTACTTC.

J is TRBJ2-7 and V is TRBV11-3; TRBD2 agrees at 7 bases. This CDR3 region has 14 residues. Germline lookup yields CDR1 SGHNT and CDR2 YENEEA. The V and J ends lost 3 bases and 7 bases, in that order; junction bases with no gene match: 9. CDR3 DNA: TGTGCCAGCAGCTTCAGCGGGGCCCCAGGGGAGCAGTACTTC. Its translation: CASSFSGAPGEQYF.

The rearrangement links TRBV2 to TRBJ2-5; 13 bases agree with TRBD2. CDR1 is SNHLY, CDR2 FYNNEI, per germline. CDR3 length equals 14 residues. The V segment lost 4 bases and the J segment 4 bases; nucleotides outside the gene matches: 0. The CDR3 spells CASSGLAGGETQYF. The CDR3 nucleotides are TGTGCCAGCAGTGGACTAGCGGGGGGAGAGACCCAGTACTTC.

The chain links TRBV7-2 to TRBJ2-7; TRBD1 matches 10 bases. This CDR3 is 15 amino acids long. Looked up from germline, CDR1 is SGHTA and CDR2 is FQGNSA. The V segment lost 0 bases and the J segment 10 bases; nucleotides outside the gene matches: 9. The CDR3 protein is CASSLAGGTGALQYF. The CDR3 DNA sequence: TGTGCCAGCAGCTTAGCAGGGGGGACAGGGGCCCTACAGTACTTC.

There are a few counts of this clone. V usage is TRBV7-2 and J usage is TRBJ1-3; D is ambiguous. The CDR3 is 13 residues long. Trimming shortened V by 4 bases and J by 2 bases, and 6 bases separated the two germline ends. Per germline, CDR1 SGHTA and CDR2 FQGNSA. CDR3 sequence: CASSSGTGNTIYF. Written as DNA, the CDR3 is TGTGCCAGCAGCTCCGGGACTGGAAACACCATATATTTT.

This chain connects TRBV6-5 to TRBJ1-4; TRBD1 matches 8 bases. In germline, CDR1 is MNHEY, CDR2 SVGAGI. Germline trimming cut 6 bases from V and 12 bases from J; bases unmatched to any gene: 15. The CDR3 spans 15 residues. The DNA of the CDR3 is TGTGCCAGCAGCCAGGACAGGGAAGCCCTGAGAGAACTGTTTTTT. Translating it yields CASSQDREALRELFF.

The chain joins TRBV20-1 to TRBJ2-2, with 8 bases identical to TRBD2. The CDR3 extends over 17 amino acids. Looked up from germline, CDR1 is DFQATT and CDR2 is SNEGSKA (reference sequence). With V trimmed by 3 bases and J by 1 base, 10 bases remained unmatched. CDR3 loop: CSASSGGTPRNTGELFF. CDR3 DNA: TGCAGTGCTAGTTCGGGGGGGACACCACGGAACACCGGGGAGCTGTTTTTT.